The 2 T cell receptor beta chains below all came from one sample that was sequenced in a study of cytotoxic CD8 clonotypes in ibrutinib-treated CLL. Here immunoSEQ multiplex PCR was the method, and the copy in TCRdb shows in-frame clones only, minus some. The profile shows some 140,000 clones, 75% to 85% of them singletons. The sample in question was PBMCs, obtained after 12 months of ibrutinib treatment. The source of these receptors is a human donor with chronic lymphocytic leukemia.

V is TRBV7-3 and J is TRBJ2-6, with D unclear. The V and J ends lost 2 bases and 0 bases respectively, with 8 bases between them. Germline V gene lookup returns CDR1 SGHTA and CDR2 FQGTGA. The length of the CDR3 is 16 residues. CDR3 sequence: CASSLASSSGANVLTF. In nucleotides, the CDR3 is TGTGCCAGCAGCTTAGCCTCCAGCTCTGGGGCCAACGTCCTGACTTTC. Together with reference TRBV7-3 and TRBJ2-6, the CDR3 gives the full variable domain: GAGVSQTPSNKVTEKGKYVELRCDPISGHTALYWYRQSLGQGPEFLIYFQGTGAADDSGLPNDRFFAVRPEGSVSTLKIQRTERGDSAVYLCASSLASSSGANVLTFGAGSRLTVL.

This clone was seen at least ten times. This sequence joins TRBV4-1 and TRBJ1-1; 12 positions agree with TRBD1. The V gene's germline CDR1 is MGHRA and CDR2 YSYEKL. J was trimmed by 0 bases and V by 0 bases; bases with no gene match: 8. This CDR3 has 19 amino acids. This CDR3 is CASSQEGGTGGLLNTEAFF. The CDR3 bases are TGCGCCAGCAGCCAAGAAGGAGGGACAGGGGGCTTGTTGAACACTGAAGCTTTCTTT.